The rows below give T cell receptor beta chains drawn from one sample of a study of CD8+CD57+ T cells in acquired aplastic anemia. TCRdb analysed the reads with MiXCR anew, one entry per CDR3 protein. The sample has about 270,000 distinct CDR3 sequences, roughly 50% seen once. Sequenced input: sorted CD4+, CD8+, or CD8+CD57+ T cells (not recorded which) from PBMCs. All receptors come from a human donor with severe aplastic anemia or a healthy control (not recorded which). Each CDR3 is given with its conserved first and last residue.

CATSEGLTDTQYF,TRBV24-1,TRBJ2-3
CASSVGGAQADTQYF,TRBV9,TRBJ2-3
CASRPGQGGKLFF,TRBV2,TRBJ1-4
CASSPKIGPYEQYF,TRBV7-9,TRBJ2-7
CASSQRAGGVGYGYTF,TRBV4-1,TRBJ1-2
CASSQVPVNEQYF,TRBV7-3,TRBJ2-7
CASSLWSGELFF,TRBV7-6,TRBJ2-2
CASSESIGASGRNTGELFF,TRBV10-1,TRBJ2-2
CASSFSGDSPLHF,TRBV7-3,TRBJ1-6
CASSSDREGLFGLYNEQFF,TRBV12-3/TRBV12-4,TRBJ2-1
CASSGRLKPGTEAFF,TRBV2,TRBJ1-1
CASSLVPGGERYF,TRBV5-1,TRBJ2-7
CASSQLETDTQYF,TRBV7-9,TRBJ2-3
CASSLRAGARNTEAFF,TRBV5-6,TRBJ1-1
CASSRNGGQGVSYNSPLHF,TRBV6-5,TRBJ1-6
CASSFHRPNTEAFF,TRBV12-3/TRBV12-4,TRBJ1-1
CASSESRRAGETQYF,TRBV25-1,TRBJ2-5
CASSFDREGYTF,TRBV5-1,TRBJ1-2
CSASRRGRSNQPQHF,TRBV20-1,TRBJ1-5
CASSSVTGDTEAFF,TRBV6-5,TRBJ1-1
CSAVTSGDEQYF,TRBV29-1,TRBJ2-7
CASSFAGGLFF,TRBV12-3/TRBV12-4,TRBJ2-2
CASSLTLASTDTQYF,TRBV5-6,TRBJ2-3
CASSFMAGGARVADTQYF,TRBV7-3,TRBJ2-3
CASSTAGQNNNEQFF,TRBV7-6,TRBJ2-1
CASSPIRQVGGEKLFF,TRBV7-6,TRBJ1-4
CASSPSVRGRMETQYF,TRBV7-2,TRBJ2-5
CASTWGRNTEAFF,TRBV5-8,TRBJ1-1
CSAMRGRTNRNEQFF,TRBV20-1,TRBJ2-1
CSVDSGTRAYNEQFF,TRBV29-1,TRBJ2-1
CAAGGRWGRNEQFF,TRBV25-1,TRBJ2-1
CASSFIEGEQYF,TRBV7-6,TRBJ2-7
CASSVSVAEETQYF,TRBV2,TRBJ2-5
CASSSSGDSPLHF,TRBV7-9,TRBJ1-6
CARGQYLETQYF,TRBV2,TRBJ2-5
CAIRGRESSTDTQYF,TRBV10-3,TRBJ2-3
CASSRDNTGNTEAFF,TRBV25-1,TRBJ1-1
CASSIPGVGAHNEQFF,TRBV19,TRBJ2-1
CASSATGQNTEAFF,TRBV25-1,TRBJ1-1
CASSLDRGSNTEAFF,TRBV7-2,TRBJ1-1
CATKPSGGSYEQYF,TRBV6-5,TRBJ2-7
CATSREGSSYEQYF,TRBV15,TRBJ2-7
CASSLSSGGSTYEQYF,TRBV7-2,TRBJ2-7
CASSLNRGEQYF,TRBV7-9,TRBJ2-7
CSARPGIEQYF,TRBV20-1,TRBJ2-7
CASSLNTAGYYEQYF,TRBV7-9,TRBJ2-7
CSASGGRGYNEQFF,TRBV20-1,TRBJ2-1
CASHPGQVYNSPLHF,TRBV19,TRBJ1-6
CASSSSGGSRNQPQHF,TRBV7-9,TRBJ1-5
CSGLGNTEAFF,TRBV20-1,TRBJ1-1